Listed below are T cell receptor beta chains from one sample, sequenced in a study of blood T cell repertoires in COVID-19. TCRdb's table, derived via immunoSEQ multiplex PCR, lists solely in-frame clones and lacks some. The repertoire holds under 200,000 clones, with 80% as singletons. The specimen was peripheral blood. Every receptor here comes from a man in his 60s with acute or convalescent COVID-19. Both conserved end residues are part of each CDR3. Fields, in order: clone size, V gene, J gene, D gene, CDR3 DNA, CDR3 protein. D genes are given only for firm matches. Clone size is shown for a subset of rows, as once, few, many or a class of expanded clone.

clone_size: NA; v_call: TRBV28; j_call: TRBJ1-1; d_call: TRBD1; cdr3_nt: TGTGCCAGCAGTATCGGACAGGGGGCTGAAGCTTTCTTT; cdr3_aa: CASSIGQGAEAFF
clone_size: NA; v_call: TRBV5-1; j_call: TRBJ1-5; d_call: NA; cdr3_nt: TGCGCCAGCAGCTCCTCATCAGGGGGCAATCAGCCCCAGCATTTT; cdr3_aa: CASSSSSGGNQPQHF
clone_size: NA; v_call: TRBV25-1; j_call: TRBJ2-7; d_call: NA; cdr3_nt: TGTGCCAGCAGTGGACTACAGGGCGTGCAGTACTTC; cdr3_aa: CASSGLQGVQYF
clone_size: NA; v_call: TRBV18; j_call: TRBJ1-1; d_call: NA; cdr3_nt: TGTGCCAGCTCCGCCACGGACTTTGACACTGAAGCTTTCTTT; cdr3_aa: CASSATDFDTEAFF
clone_size: NA; v_call: TRBV5-1; j_call: TRBJ2-5; d_call: NA; cdr3_nt: TGCGCCAGCAGCTTGGTTGGGGGGTGGACCCAGTACTTC; cdr3_aa: CASSLVGGWTQYF
clone_size: NA; v_call: TRBV5-4; j_call: TRBJ2-3; d_call: NA; cdr3_nt: TGTGCCAGCAGCTTGACAGGGACAGATACGCAGTATTTT; cdr3_aa: CASSLTGTDTQYF
clone_size: NA; v_call: TRBV24-1; j_call: TRBJ1-4; d_call: NA; cdr3_nt: TGTGCCACCAGTGGACGTGACAGGAGAAATGAAAAACTGTTTTTT; cdr3_aa: CATSGRDRRNEKLFF
clone_size: NA; v_call: TRBV27; j_call: TRBJ1-5; d_call: TRBD1; cdr3_nt: TGTGCCAGCAGTTTCGGGACAGGGAACAATCAGCCCCAGCATTTT; cdr3_aa: CASSFGTGNNQPQHF
clone_size: NA; v_call: TRBV9; j_call: TRBJ1-2; d_call: TRBD1; cdr3_nt: TGTGCCAGCAGCCCACTCGGACAGGGCAGATATGGCTACACCTTC; cdr3_aa: CASSPLGQGRYGYTF
clone_size: NA; v_call: TRBV11-2; j_call: TRBJ1-3; d_call: NA; cdr3_nt: TGTGCCAGCAGCTTAGAGATGGGGCGGCCGAAATCTGGAAACACCATATATTTT; cdr3_aa: CASSLEMGRPKSGNTIYF
clone_size: many; v_call: TRBV9; j_call: TRBJ2-2; d_call: NA; cdr3_nt: TGTGCCAGCAGCGTAGGGACAGTCACCGGGGAGCTGTTTTTT; cdr3_aa: CASSVGTVTGELFF
clone_size: once; v_call: TRBV27; j_call: TRBJ2-7; d_call: TRBD2; cdr3_nt: TGTGCCAGCAGCTGGACTAGCGGACGCTGGTACGAGCAGTACTTC; cdr3_aa: CASSWTSGRWYEQYF
clone_size: NA; v_call: TRBV5-1; j_call: TRBJ1-5; d_call: TRBD1; cdr3_nt: TGCGCCAGCAGCCCGGGACAGCCGGATCAGCCCCAGCATTTT; cdr3_aa: CASSPGQPDQPQHF
clone_size: once; v_call: TRBV6-5; j_call: TRBJ2-7; d_call: TRBD1; cdr3_nt: TGTGCCAGCAGACGGGACAGGGGGTTGTGGGAGCAGTACTTC; cdr3_aa: CASRRDRGLWEQYF
clone_size: NA; v_call: TRBV2; j_call: TRBJ1-2; d_call: TRBD1; cdr3_nt: TGTGCCAGCAGTGATCAGGGGGAGGTTGGCTACACCTTC; cdr3_aa: CASSDQGEVGYTF
clone_size: once; v_call: TRBV7-2; j_call: TRBJ2-2; d_call: NA; cdr3_nt: TGTGCCAGCACGTTCGCGAACACCGGGGAGCTGTTTTTT; cdr3_aa: CASTFANTGELFF